This T cell receptor beta chain stems from a study of cytotoxic CD8 clonotypes in ibrutinib-treated CLL. Overall study results and limits: Against age-matched healthy donors, baseline clonality ran higher and tracked circulating CD8+ T-cell counts.

This clone was counted ten times or more. Its antigen remains unknown. V lost 6 bases and J lost 4, with 4 bases in between. Germline assignment: CDR1 MGHDK and CDR2 SYGVNS. CDR3 length equals 10 residues. Only in-frame clones appear in the TCRdb table, and some are missing; sequencing was by immunoSEQ multiplex PCR. The sample comprises about 140,000 clones, 60% to 85% of which are singletons, and 5.1% rests with the top ten. V is TRBV25-1 and J is TRBJ2-7, with unresolved D. This TCR was recovered from a human donor with chronic lymphocytic leukemia. This specimen was PBMCs, taken after 24 months of ibrutinib treatment. The CDR3 spells CASRGYEQYF. Here the CDR3 DNA reads TGTGCCAGCAGAGGGTACGAGCAGTACTTC.